In its sample, the clone carrying this T cell receptor (beta chain) was seen many times. Its antigen remains unknown. The data originate from a study of neurological immune-mediated disorders. At the level of the study: The study included about 35 multiple sclerosis patients, some 31 relapsing-remitting and 3 secondary progressive. Study findings and constraints: Expansion of TCR clones was greatest in HTLV-1-associated myelopathy and smallest in multiple sclerosis, where it fell below that of healthy controls. There were no CDR3 amino acid sequences shared by expanded clones across subjects, a result suggesting private repertoires in all groups.

V lost 3 bases, J lost 5 bases, and 8 bases lay in between. The CDR3 extends over 12 amino acids. Germline assignment: CDR1 DFQATT and CDR2 SNEGSKA (reference sequence). The unsorted libraries were generated from a total of 2 million PBMCs, which had been stored in RNAlater at -80 C. TCRdb re-called the 5' RACE reads through MiXCR, storing one row per CDR3 protein. The top ten clones hold 6% to 9.5% of a sample with about 74,000 distinct CDR3 sequences, less than 5.5% of them seen once. Specimen: PBMCs. This chain joins TRBV20-1 and TRBJ2-1; D is unclear. The TCR comes from a man younger than 35 with multiple sclerosis. This chain's CDR3 is CSASDRDNEQFF. For the CDR3, the DNA is TGCAGTGCTAGTGATAGGGACAATGAGCAGTTCTTC.